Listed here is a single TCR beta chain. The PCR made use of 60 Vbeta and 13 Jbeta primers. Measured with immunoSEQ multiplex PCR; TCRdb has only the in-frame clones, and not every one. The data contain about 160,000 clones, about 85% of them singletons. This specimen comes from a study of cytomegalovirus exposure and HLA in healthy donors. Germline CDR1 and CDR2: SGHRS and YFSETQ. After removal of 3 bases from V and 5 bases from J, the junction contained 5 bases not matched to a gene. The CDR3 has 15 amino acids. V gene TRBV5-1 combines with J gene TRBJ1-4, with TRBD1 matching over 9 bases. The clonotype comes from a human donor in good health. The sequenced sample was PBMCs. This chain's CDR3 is CASSSLDRGNEKLFF. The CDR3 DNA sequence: TGCGCCAGCAGCTCGTTAGACAGGGGGAATGAAAAACTGTTTTTT.